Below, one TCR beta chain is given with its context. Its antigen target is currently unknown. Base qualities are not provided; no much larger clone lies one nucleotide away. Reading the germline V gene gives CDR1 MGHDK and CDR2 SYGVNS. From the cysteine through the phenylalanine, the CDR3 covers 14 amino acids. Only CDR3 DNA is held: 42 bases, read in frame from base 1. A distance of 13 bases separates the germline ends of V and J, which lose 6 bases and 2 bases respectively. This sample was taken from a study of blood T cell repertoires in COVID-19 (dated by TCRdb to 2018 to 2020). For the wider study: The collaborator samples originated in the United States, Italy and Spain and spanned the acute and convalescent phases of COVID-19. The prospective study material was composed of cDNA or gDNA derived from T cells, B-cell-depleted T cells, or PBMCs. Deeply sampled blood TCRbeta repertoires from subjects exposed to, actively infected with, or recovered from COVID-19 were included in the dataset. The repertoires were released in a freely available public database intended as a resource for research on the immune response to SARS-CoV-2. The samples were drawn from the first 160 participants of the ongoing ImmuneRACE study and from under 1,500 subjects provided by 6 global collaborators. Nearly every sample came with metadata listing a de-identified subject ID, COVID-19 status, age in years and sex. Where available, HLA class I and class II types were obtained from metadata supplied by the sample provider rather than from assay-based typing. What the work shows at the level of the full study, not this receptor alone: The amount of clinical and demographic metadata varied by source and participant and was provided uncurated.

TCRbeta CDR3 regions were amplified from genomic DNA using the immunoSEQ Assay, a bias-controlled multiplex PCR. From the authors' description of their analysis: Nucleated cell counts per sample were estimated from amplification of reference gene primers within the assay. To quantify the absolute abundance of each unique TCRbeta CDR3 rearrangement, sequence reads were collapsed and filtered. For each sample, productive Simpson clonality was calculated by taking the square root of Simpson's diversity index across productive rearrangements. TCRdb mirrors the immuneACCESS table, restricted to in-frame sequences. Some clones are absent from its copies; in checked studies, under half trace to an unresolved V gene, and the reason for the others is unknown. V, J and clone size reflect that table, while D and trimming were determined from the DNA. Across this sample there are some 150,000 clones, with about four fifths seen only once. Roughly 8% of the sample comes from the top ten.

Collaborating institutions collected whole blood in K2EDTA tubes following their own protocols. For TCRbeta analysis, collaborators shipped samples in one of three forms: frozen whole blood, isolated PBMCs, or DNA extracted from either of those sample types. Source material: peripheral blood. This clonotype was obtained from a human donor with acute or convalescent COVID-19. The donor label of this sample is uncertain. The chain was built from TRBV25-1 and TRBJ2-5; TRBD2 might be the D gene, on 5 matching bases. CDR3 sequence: CASSDPGTQETQYF. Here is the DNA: TGTGCCAGCAGCGACCCGGGAACTCAAGAGACCCAGTACTTC. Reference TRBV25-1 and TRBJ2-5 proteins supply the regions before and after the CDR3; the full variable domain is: EADIYQTPRYLVIGTGKKITLECSQTMGHDKMYWYQQDPGMELHLIHYSYGVNSTEKGDLSSESTVSRIRTEHFPLTLESARPSHTSQYLCASSDPGTQETQYFGPGTRLLVL.